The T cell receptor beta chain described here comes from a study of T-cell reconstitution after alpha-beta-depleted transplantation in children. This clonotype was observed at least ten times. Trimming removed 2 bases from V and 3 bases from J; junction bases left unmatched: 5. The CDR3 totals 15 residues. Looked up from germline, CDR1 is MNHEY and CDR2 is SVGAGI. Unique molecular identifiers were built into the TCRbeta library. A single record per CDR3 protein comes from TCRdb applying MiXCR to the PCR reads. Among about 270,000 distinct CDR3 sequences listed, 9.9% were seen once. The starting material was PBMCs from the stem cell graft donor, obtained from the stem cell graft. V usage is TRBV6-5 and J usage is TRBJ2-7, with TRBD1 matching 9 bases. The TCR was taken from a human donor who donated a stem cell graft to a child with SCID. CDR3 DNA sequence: TGTGCCAGCAGTTACCACCGGGACAGGGTCTACGAGCAGTACTTC. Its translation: CASSYHRDRVYEQYF.